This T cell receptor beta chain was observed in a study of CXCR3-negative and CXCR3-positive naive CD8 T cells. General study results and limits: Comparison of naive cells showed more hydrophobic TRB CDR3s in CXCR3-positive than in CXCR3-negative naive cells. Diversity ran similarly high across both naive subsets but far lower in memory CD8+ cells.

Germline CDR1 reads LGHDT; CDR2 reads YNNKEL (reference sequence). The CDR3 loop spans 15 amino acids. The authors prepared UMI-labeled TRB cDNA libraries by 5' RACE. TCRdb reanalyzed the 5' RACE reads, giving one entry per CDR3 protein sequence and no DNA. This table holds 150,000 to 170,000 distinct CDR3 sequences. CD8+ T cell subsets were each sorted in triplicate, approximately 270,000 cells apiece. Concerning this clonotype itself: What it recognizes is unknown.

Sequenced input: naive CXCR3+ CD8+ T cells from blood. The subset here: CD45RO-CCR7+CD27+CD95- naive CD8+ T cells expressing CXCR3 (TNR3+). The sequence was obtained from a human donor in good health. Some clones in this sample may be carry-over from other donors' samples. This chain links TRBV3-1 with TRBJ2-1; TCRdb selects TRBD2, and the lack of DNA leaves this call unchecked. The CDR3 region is CASSPYGLAENEQFF.